The next 4 T cell receptor beta chains were all read from a single sample in a study of follicular helper T cells after annual influenza vaccination. Time point of the sample: 2014-2015 season, pre-vaccination. Method: immunoSEQ multiplex PCR; TCRdb's copy keeps in-frame clones and lacks some. The sample shows about 14,000 clones, approximately 84% of them seen only once. This sample comprised CXCR5- memory CD4+ T cells sorted from blood, obtained on the day of influenza vaccination. These receptors came from an adult who received the influenza vaccine.

Of note for this clone: The CDR3 does not close with the conserved phenylalanine or tryptophan, likely indicating a read error. The DNA is omitted, as the CDR3 cannot be located on it reliably, and the CDR3 follows TCRdb's listing. V and J are TRBV28 and TRBJ2-3; the table's D call, TRBD2, has no DNA check behind it. CDR1 is MDHEN and CDR2 is SYDVKM in the germline V gene. The CDR3 numbers 11 amino acids, ends counted. The CDR3 region is CASSKGLAGEV.

The gene calls are TRBV11-2 and TRBJ2-3; the match to TRBD2 covers 10 bases. CDR3 length: 15 amino acids. The germline V gene has CDR1 SGHAT and CDR2 FQNNGV. Trimming took 4 bases from V and 1 from J; bases not matched to a gene: 2. The CDR3 DNA sequence: TGTGCCAGCAGCTCTGGACTAGCGGGCACAGATACGCAGTATTTT. Translated, it gives CASSSGLAGTDTQYF.

The chain carries TRBV2 and TRBJ2-3, with 8 positions matching TRBD2. The germline V gene has CDR1 SNHLY and CDR2 FYNNEI. The CDR3 spans 15 residues. The V segment lost 4 bases and the J segment 2 bases; nucleotides outside the gene matches: 5. The DNA of the CDR3 is TGTGCCAGCAGTGGACGTAGCGGGGCCACAGATACGCAGTATTTT. The encoded protein is CASSGRSGATDTQYF.

The chain has TRBV5-5 and TRBJ2-2; either TRBD1 or TRBD2 may supply D (6 bases each). This CDR3 has 19 residues. The germline CDR1 and CDR2 sequences are SGHKS and YYEKEE (reference sequence). V was cut by 0 bases and J by 4 bases, with 22 bases left in between. CDR3 residues: CASSLARGGSGEVTGELFF. DNA for the CDR3: TGTGCCAGCAGCTTGGCCAGGGGTGGGTCGGGAGAGGTCACCGGGGAGCTGTTTTTT. The full variable domain, its missing parts supplied by reference TRBV5-5 and TRBJ2-2, is DAGVTQSPTHLIKTRGQQVTLRCSPISGHKSVSWYQQVLGQGPQFIFQYYEKEERGRGNFPDRFSARQFPNYSSELNVNALLLGDSALYLCASSLARGGSGEVTGELFFGEGSRLTVL.